This T cell receptor beta chain came from a study of blood T cell repertoires in COVID-19. Study details: Samples of COVID-19 (acute and convalescent) were obtained from the United States, Italy and Spain. Nucleic acid was either cDNA or gDNA, and it came from T cells, B-cell-depleted T cells, or PBMCs.

Original methodology: Nucleated cell counts were estimated from reference gene primer amplification. Profiled with immunoSEQ multiplex PCR; TCRdb holds only in-frame clones, not every one. That table supplies the V and J calls and clone size; D and trimming were determined from the DNA. The sample contains roughly 400,000 clones, about 90% of which appear only once. Seattle's enrolled individuals joined amid active infection and were then monitored longitudinally. From germline, CDR1 is MNHEY and CDR2 SVGEGT. The CDR3 is made up of 15 amino acids. Losses at the gene ends were 1 base for V and 5 bases for J; bases not matched to a gene: 5.

V and J are TRBV6-2 or TRBV6-3 and TRBJ2-5; the match to TRBD1 covers 9 bases. The TCR sequence derives from a woman in her fifties or sixties with COVID-19, enrolled during active disease. Sequenced sample: peripheral blood. The CDR3 coding sequence is TGTGCCAGCAGTTACTACCGGGACAGGGACGAGACCCAGTACTTC. It is translated as CASSYYRDRDETQYF.